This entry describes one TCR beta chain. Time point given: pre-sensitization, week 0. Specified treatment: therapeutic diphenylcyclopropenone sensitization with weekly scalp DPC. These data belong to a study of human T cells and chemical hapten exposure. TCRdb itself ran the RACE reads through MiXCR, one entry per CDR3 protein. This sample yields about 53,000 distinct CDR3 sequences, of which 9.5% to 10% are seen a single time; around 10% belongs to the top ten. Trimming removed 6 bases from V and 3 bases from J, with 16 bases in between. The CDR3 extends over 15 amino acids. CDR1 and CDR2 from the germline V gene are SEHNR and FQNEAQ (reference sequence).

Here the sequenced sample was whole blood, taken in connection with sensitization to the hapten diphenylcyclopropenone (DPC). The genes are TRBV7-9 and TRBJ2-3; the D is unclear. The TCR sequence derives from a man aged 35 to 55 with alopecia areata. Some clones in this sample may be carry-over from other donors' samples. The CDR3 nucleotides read TGTGCCAGCAGTCTGCTGCTGGGCAGGACAGATACGCAGTATTTT. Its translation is CASSLLLGRTDTQYF. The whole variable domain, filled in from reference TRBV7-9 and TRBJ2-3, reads DTGVSQNPRHKITKRGQNVTFRCDPISEHNRLYWYRQTLGQGPEFLTYFQNEAQLEKSRLLSDRFSAERPKGSFSTLEIQRTEQGDSAMYLCASSLLLGRTDTQYFGPGTRLTVL.